Shown below are 30 T cell receptor beta chains from a single sample sequenced in a study of cytomegalovirus exposure and HLA in healthy donors. PCR used 60 Vbeta primers and 13 Jbeta primers. TCRdb's table, derived via immunoSEQ multiplex PCR, lists solely in-frame clones and lacks some. The sample carries 150,000 to 180,000 clones, 75% to 85% recorded once. Input material: PBMCs. The receptors derive from a man between 25 and 39 years old in good health and CMV-seropositive.

This chain connects TRBV6-1 to TRBJ2-2; 11 nucleotides align to TRBD2. The CDR3 extends over 15 amino acids. CDR1 is MNHNS and CDR2 is SASEGT in the germline V gene. V was clipped by 7 bases and J by 5 bases; unmatched bases: 6. In DNA, the CDR3 is TGTGCCAGCAATTGGCTAGCGGGGGGAACCGGGGAGCTGTTTTTT. This translates into CASNWLAGGTGELFF.

This clone was detected only once. The rearrangement joins TRBV28 to TRBJ2-7, with 7 nucleotides matching TRBD1. The CDR3 runs to 12 residues. V lost 5 bases, J lost 4 bases, and 2 bases stayed unmatched. Germline V CDR1 and CDR2: MDHEN, SYDVKM. CDR3 in amino acids: CASSLGQYEQYF. CDR3 coding DNA: TGTGCCAGCAGTCTGGGACAGTACGAGCAGTACTTC.

The chain combines TRBV6-4 with TRBJ2-1, with 7 bases that match TRBD2. The germline gives CDR1 MRHNA, CDR2 SNTAGT. The CDR3 length is 14 residues. The J segment lost 7 bases and the V segment lost 2 bases, leaving 5 bases of the junction unmatched. In nucleotides, the CDR3 is TGTGCCAGCAGTGACCCAACCGGGGGGAATGAGCAGTTCTTC. Its translation is CASSDPTGGNEQFF.

This clone appeared a single time. This chain joins TRBV5-5 and TRBJ1-5; perhaps TRBD1 as D (5 bases). Trimming shortened V by 0 bases and J by 2 bases, and 6 bases separated the two germline ends. The germline gives CDR1 SGHKS, CDR2 YYEKEE (reference sequence). There are 14 residues in the CDR3. Written as DNA, the CDR3 is TGTGCCAGCAGCTTGGAACAGGGCAATCAGCCCCAGCATTTT. It specifies CASSLEQGNQPQHF.

This chain connects TRBV27 to TRBJ2-6, with a possible D match to TRBD2 (5 bases). The CDR3 has 21 residues. V was pared by 2 bases and J by 0 bases, with 23 bases between. Germline V CDR1 and CDR2: MNHEY, SMNVEV (reference sequence). The CDR3, as DNA: TGTGCCAGCAGTTTACGGTTGCCCGACTGGGGAGCTCTCTCTGGGGCCAACGTCCTGACTTTC. As protein: CASSLRLPDWGALSGANVLTF.

V usage is TRBV11-2 and J usage is TRBJ2-3; D might be TRBD2 (5 bases). Deletions cut 1 base from V and 1 base from J, with 9 bases between. The CDR3 contains 15 residues. The germline CDR1 and CDR2 sequences are SGHAT and FQNNGV. Here the CDR3 DNA reads TGTGCCAGCAGCTTAGCCGGGGTCCGCACAGATACGCAGTATTTT. It yields the protein CASSLAGVRTDTQYF.

The CDR3 loop reads CASSLAPGRDEAFF. CDR3 DNA sequence: TGCGCCAGCAGCTTGGCCCCAGGCAGGGATGAAGCTTTCTTT. The V call is TRBV5-1, the J call TRBJ1-1, with a tentative D call TRBD1 (5 bases). The germline gives CDR1 SGHRS, CDR2 YFSETQ. Trimming removed 0 bases from V and 7 bases from J, with 13 bases in between. The CDR3 has 14 residues.

V and J are TRBV6-1 and TRBJ1-5; D gene uncertain. This CDR3 has 12 amino acids. The germline V gene encodes CDR1 MNHNS and CDR2 SASEGT. Trimming removed 2 bases at V and 7 bases at J, with 6 bases between. Here the CDR3 reads CASSEMGQPQHF. The CDR3 bases are TGTGCCAGCAGTGAAATGGGCCAGCCCCAGCATTTT.

V usage is TRBV5-1 and J usage is TRBJ1-2, with D hard to call. Germline CDR1 reads SGHRS; CDR2 reads YFSETQ. V was clipped by 3 bases and J by 4 bases, with 13 bases between them. The CDR3 totals 14 residues. CDR3 DNA sequence: TGCGCCAGCAGCTGGAGCGGGGATGGCTATGGCTACACCTTC. Translation: CASSWSGDGYGYTF. The variable domain in full, with the rest retrieved from reference TRBV5-1 and TRBJ1-2, is KAGVTQTPRYLIKTRGQQVTLSCSPISGHRSVSWYQQTPGQGLQFLFEYFSETQRNKGNFPGRFSGRQFSNSRSEMNVSTLELGDSALYLCASSWSGDGYGYTFGSGTRLTVV.

The chain couples TRBV19 to TRBJ2-3; TRBD1 aligns across 7 bases. Germline values: CDR1 LNHDA, CDR2 SQIVND (reference sequence). This CDR3 contains 15 residues. The V gene end was trimmed by 4 bases and the J gene end by 2 bases; junction bases not matched to a gene: 6. The CDR3 sequence: CASSTSGQPTDTQYF. The CDR3 nucleotides read TGTGCCAGTAGTACCTCGGGACAGCCCACAGATACGCAGTATTTT. The variable domain in full, completed from reference TRBV19 and TRBJ2-3, reads DGGITQSPKYLFRKEGQNVTLSCEQNLNHDAMYWYRQDPGQGLRLIYYSQIVNDFQKGDIAEGYSVSREKKESFPLTVTSAQKNPTAFYLCASSTSGQPTDTQYFGPGTRLTVL.

The rearrangement uses TRBV4-2 and TRBJ1-1, with a tentative D call TRBD1 (5 bases). Trimming left V 4 bases short and J 8 bases short, with 20 bases between. The CDR3 length is 15 residues. Germline CDR1 and CDR2: LGHNA and YNFKEQ. Here the CDR3 DNA reads TGTGCCAGCAGCCCCCAGGGAGGGCCCCGGGAGGAAGCTTTCTTT. It specifies CASSPQGGPREEAFF.

This sequence joins TRBV4-3 and TRBJ2-7; 8 bases agree with TRBD2. CDR3 length equals 16 residues. J was trimmed by 5 bases and V by 0 bases; bases with no gene match: 9. Per germline, CDR1 LGHNA and CDR2 YSLEER. As DNA, the CDR3 is TGCGCCAGCAGCCAAGATCAAGGCAGCGGGGGAGACGAGCAGTACTTC. Translating gives CASSQDQGSGGDEQYF.

There are a few counts of this clone. This chain links TRBV6-8 with TRBJ1-2, with 7 bases that match TRBD1. The germline gives CDR1 MNHGY, CDR2 SAAAGT. This CDR3 region has 16 residues. V lost 4 bases and J lost 2; bases outside the gene matches: 10. This chain's CDR3 is CASSSRDRASNYGYTF. DNA for the CDR3: TGTGCCAGCAGTTCCCGGGACAGAGCGTCCAACTATGGCTACACCTTC.

The chain is built from TRBV6-1 and TRBJ2-3, with 7 nucleotides matching TRBD2. CDR3 length: 15 amino acids. V lost 0 bases, J lost 7 bases, and 7 bases stayed unmatched. Per germline, CDR1 MNHNS and CDR2 SASEGT. CDR3 sequence (DNA): TGTGCCAGCAGTGAAGCTTTCGGCGGGGGAAATACGCAGTATTTT. Protein sequence: CASSEAFGGGNTQYF.

In DNA form, the CDR3 reads TGTGCCAGCAGTGTACAGTTAAGGAACGAGCAGTACTTC. This translates into CASSVQLRNEQYF. The V and J genes are TRBV2 and TRBJ2-7, with unresolved D. V shed 4 bases and J shed 5 bases, with 12 bases lying between them. Germline V CDR1 and CDR2: SNHLY, FYNNEI. This CDR3 is 13 amino acids long.

This clone occurred a few times. This chain uses TRBV7-6 with TRBJ2-7; TRBD2 is a possible D gene (5 bases). The CDR3 covers 12 residues. V shed 5 bases and J shed 3 bases, with 8 bases lying between them. Germline V gene data show CDR1 as SGHVS and CDR2 as FNYEAQ. CDR3 nucleotide sequence: TGTGCCAGCAGCGGCAGCGGCTACGAGCAGTACTTC. Translated: CASSGSGYEQYF.

The chain is built from TRBV9 and TRBJ2-4, with TRBD1 identical over 7 bases. The CDR3 length is 14 residues. The V and J ends lost 2 bases and 8 bases, in that order; junction bases with no gene match: 7. CDR1 is SGDLS and CDR2 is YYNGEE in the germline V gene. CDR3 nucleotides: TGTGCCAGCAGCGTGGGATACAGGGGAGACATTCAGTACTTC. Translation gives CASSVGYRGDIQYF.

This clone was recorded only once. The J gene is TRBJ2-6, the V gene TRBV4-3, with a weak D call TRBD1 (6 bases). V gave up 2 bases and J gave up 3 bases, with 11 bases separating them. The CDR3 extends over 16 amino acids. From germline, CDR1 is LGHNA and CDR2 YSLEER. CDR3 nucleotide sequence: TGCGCCAGCAGCCAACGTGGGACATATGGGGCCAACGTCCTGACTTTC. This encodes CASSQRGTYGANVLTF.

This chain joins TRBV18 and TRBJ2-3; 16 nucleotides line up with TRBD2. Germline V gene lookup returns CDR1 KGHSH and CDR2 LQKENI. The CDR3 is 16 amino acids. The V and J ends lost 6 bases and 6 bases, in that order; junction bases with no gene match: 6. CDR3 nucleotide sequence: TGTGCCAGCTCTCCGGGACTAGCGGGGGGGAAGGATACGCAGTATTTT. It codes for CASSPGLAGGKDTQYF.

The chain couples TRBV6-5 to TRBJ1-2; 11 nucleotides line up with TRBD1. Trimming removed 0 bases from V and 7 bases from J; junction bases left unmatched: 4. This CDR3 is built from 15 residues. Germline V CDR1 and CDR2: MNHEY, SVGAGI. Here the CDR3 reads CASSYSWTGGLGYTF. DNA of the CDR3: TGTGCCAGCAGTTACTCATGGACAGGGGGCCTTGGCTACACCTTC.

CDR3 protein: CAISEEANGYTF. DNA for the CDR3: TGTGCCATCAGTGAAGAGGCGAATGGCTACACCTTC. The rearrangement uses TRBV10-3 and TRBJ1-2; D gene uncertain. V shed 3 bases and J shed 6 bases, with 8 bases lying between them. CDR1 and CDR2 (germline): ENHRY, SYGVKD. The CDR3 is made up of 12 amino acids.

The gene calls are TRBV28 and TRBJ1-2; possible D gene TRBD1, 5 bases. CDR3 length: 12 amino acids. Germline loops: CDR1 MDHEN, CDR2 SYDVKM. Trimming cost V 4 bases and J 4 bases, with 7 bases left between them. The CDR3 spells CASSYQGYGYTF. The CDR3 DNA is TGTGCCAGCAGTTACCAGGGCTATGGCTACACCTTC.

The chain couples TRBV9 to TRBJ1-2, with TRBD1 matching over 7 bases. The length of the CDR3 is 14 residues. CDR1 is SGDLS and CDR2 is YYNGEE in the germline V gene. Unmatched junction bases numbered 6, after V lost 3 bases and J lost 4 bases. The CDR3 loop reads CASSATGVTYGYTF. CDR3 DNA sequence: TGTGCCAGCAGCGCTACAGGGGTGACCTATGGCTACACCTTC.

The chain joins TRBV29-1 to TRBJ1-5; 12 bases match TRBD1. Looked up from germline, CDR1 is SQVTM and CDR2 is ANQGSEA. Trimming cost V 4 bases and J 9 bases; bases outside gene matches: 7. CDR3 length: 14 amino acids. The CDR3 region is CSVGGQGAGAPQHF. CDR3 nucleotides: TGCAGCGTTGGGGGACAGGGGGCAGGAGCGCCCCAGCATTTT.

This clone came up once. The gene calls are TRBV27 and TRBJ2-3, with D perhaps TRBD1 (5 bases). The CDR3 covers 14 residues. Germline CDR1 reads MNHEY; CDR2 reads SMNVEV (reference sequence). V shed 8 bases and J shed 4 bases, with 16 bases lying between them. In DNA form, the CDR3 reads TGTGCCAGCCGCAAGGGATGGGGCCCAGATACGCAGTATTTT. Translation gives CASRKGWGPDTQYF.

This chain joins TRBV9 and TRBJ1-3; the match to TRBD1 covers 9 bases. The germline V gene encodes CDR1 SGDLS and CDR2 YYNGEE. This CDR3 has 15 residues. Unmatched junction bases numbered 3, after V lost 2 bases and J lost 3 bases. CDR3 sequence (DNA): TGTGCCAGCAGCGTTCCGGGACAGGGTGGAAACACCATATATTTT. Translated, it gives CASSVPGQGGNTIYF.

The chain recombines TRBV7-6 with TRBJ2-7; TRBD1 agrees at 7 bases. Germline assignment: CDR1 SGHVS and CDR2 FNYEAQ. V gave up 4 bases and J gave up 7 bases; unmatched junction bases: 7. The CDR3 consists of 13 residues. CDR3 bases: TGTGCCAGCAGCTCCGACAGGGCTGGGGAGCAGTACTTC. It specifies CASSSDRAGEQYF.

This chain connects TRBV7-2 to TRBJ2-7; 10 bases map to TRBD1. The CDR3 contains 15 residues. The germline gives CDR1 SGHTA, CDR2 FQGNSA. J was trimmed by 2 bases and V by 1 base; bases with no gene match: 2. CDR3 in amino acids: CASSLGGTGAYEQYF. For the CDR3, the DNA is TGTGCCAGCAGCTTAGGAGGGACAGGGGCCTACGAGCAGTACTTC.

This clone was observed a single time. The V gene is TRBV28, the J gene TRBJ2-3; 9 bases fit TRBD2. CDR1 and CDR2 from the germline V gene are MDHEN and SYDVKM. The CDR3 has 14 residues. With 6 bases clipped from V and 1 base from J, the junction kept 2 bases outside the gene matches. The DNA for the CDR3 is TGTGCCAGCAGCTGGACTAGCGGCACAGATACGCAGTATTTT. Translation: CASSWTSGTDTQYF.

The chain has TRBV11-2 and TRBJ1-1; 7 nucleotides align to TRBD1. CDR3 length equals 15 residues. V trimming: 5 bases; J trimming: 1 base; junction bases outside the gene matches: 7. Germline V gene sequence: CDR1 SGHAT, CDR2 FQNNGV. The CDR3: CASSPRTGANTEAFF. In DNA, the CDR3 is TGTGCCAGCAGCCCCCGGACAGGCGCGAACACTGAAGCTTTCTTT.